This T cell receptor beta chain originates from a study of cytomegalovirus exposure and HLA in healthy donors. The CDR3 runs 15 residues. Looked up from germline, CDR1 is SEHNR and CDR2 is FQNEAQ (reference sequence). The V and J ends lost 0 bases and 2 bases respectively, with 10 bases between them. Primers included in the PCR were 60 Vbeta and 13 Jbeta primers. This table comes from immunoSEQ multiplex PCR, and its TCRdb copy is limited to in-frame clones, with some not included. The table records about 60,000 clones, approximately 71% of them present only once. As concerns this clone: Its antigen is undetermined.

Study-wide results and limits: In an earlier analysis, most TCR beta V segments were productive about 87% or about 30% of the time. It was taken for granted in presence/absence analyses that sequencing depth across donors was roughly uniform.

It was healthy bone marrow donors who served as donors. Sequenced: PBMCs. The chain links TRBV7-9 to TRBJ2-5; D is ambiguous. The source is a man aged 40-50 years in good health and CMV-seropositive. The CDR3 reads CASSLASTRQETQYF. The CDR3 DNA reads as TGTGCCAGCAGCTTAGCGTCTACCCGACAAGAGACCCAGTACTTC.